This TCR beta chain appears in the sequencing data of a study of sequential checkpoint blockade in melanoma. In the study overall: Maintenance nivolumab came after either treatment sequence.

Treatment given: randomized to nivolumab then ipilimumab (arm A) or the reverse (arm B). Patients had received no earlier DNA-damaging chemotherapy. PBMC sorting kept live CD3+CD8+ cells without CD19 or CD56. This clone was counted a single time. The repertoire was sequenced with immunoSEQ multiplex PCR; TCRdb's copy has only in-frame clones and lacks some. The data contain around 34,000 clones, 82% of them singletons. The receptor's source is a human donor with melanoma. The source was CD8+ T cells sorted from blood (inferred from file names), collected from a patient given nivolumab and ipilimumab in sequence.

The CDR3 loop is CASSSRGGQVADYTF. The CDR3, as DNA: TGCGCCAGCAGTTCGCGCGGGGGACAGGTCGCGGATTACACCTTC. The chain employs TRBV5-1 and TRBJ1-2; 8 bases agree with TRBD1. Germline trimming cut 5 bases from V and 11 bases from J; bases unmatched to any gene: 17. Germline assignment: CDR1 SGHRS and CDR2 YFSETQ. The CDR3 loop spans 15 amino acids.